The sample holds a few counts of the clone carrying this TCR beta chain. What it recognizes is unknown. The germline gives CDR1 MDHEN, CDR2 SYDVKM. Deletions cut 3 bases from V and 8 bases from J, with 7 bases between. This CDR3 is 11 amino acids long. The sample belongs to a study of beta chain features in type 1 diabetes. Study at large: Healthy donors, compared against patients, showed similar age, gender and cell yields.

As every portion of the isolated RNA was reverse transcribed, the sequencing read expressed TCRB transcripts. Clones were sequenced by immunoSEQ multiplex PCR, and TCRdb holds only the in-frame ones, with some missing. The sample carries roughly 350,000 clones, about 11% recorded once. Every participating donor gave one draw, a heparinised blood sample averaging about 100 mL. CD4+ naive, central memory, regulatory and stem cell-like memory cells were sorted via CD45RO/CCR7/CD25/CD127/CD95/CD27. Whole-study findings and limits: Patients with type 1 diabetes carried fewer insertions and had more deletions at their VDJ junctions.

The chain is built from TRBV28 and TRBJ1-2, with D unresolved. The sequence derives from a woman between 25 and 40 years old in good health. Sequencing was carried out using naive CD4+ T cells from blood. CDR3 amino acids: CASSFAGGYTF. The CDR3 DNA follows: TGTGCCAGCAGTTTCGCGGGAGGCTACACCTTC.